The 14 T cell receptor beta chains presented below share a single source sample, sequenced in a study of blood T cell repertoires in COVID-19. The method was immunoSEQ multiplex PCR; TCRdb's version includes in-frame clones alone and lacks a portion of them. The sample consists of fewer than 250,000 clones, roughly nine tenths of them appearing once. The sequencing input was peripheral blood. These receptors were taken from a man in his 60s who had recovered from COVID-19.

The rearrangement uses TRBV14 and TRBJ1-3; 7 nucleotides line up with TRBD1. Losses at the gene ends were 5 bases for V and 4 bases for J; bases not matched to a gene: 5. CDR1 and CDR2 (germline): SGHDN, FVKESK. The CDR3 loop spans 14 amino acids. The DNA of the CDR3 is TGTGCCAGCAGCGTAGCGACAGGGGGAAACACCATATATTTT. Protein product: CASSVATGGNTIYF.

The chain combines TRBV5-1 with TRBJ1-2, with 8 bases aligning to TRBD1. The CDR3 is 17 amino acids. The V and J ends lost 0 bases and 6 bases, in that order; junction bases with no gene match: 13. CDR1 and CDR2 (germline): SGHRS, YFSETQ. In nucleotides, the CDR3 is TGCGCCAGCAGCTTGGCCATTTCCGGGACAGGAGGGGATGGCTACACCTTC. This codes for CASSLAISGTGGDGYTF.

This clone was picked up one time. This chain's CDR3 is CASSASSLWRDREYEQYF. CDR3 DNA: TGTGCCAGCAGCGCCTCTTCCCTTTGGAGGGACAGGGAATACGAGCAGTACTTC. This chain uses TRBV9 with TRBJ2-7, with TRBD1 matching 9 bases. Germline CDR1 is SGDLS and CDR2 is YYNGEE. The CDR3 is made up of 18 amino acids. The J segment lost 4 bases and the V segment lost 3 bases, leaving 17 bases of the junction unmatched.

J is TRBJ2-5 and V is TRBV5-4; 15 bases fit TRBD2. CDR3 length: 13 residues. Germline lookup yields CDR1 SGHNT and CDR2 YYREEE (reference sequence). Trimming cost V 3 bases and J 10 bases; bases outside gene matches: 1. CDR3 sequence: CASSWGLAGGQYF. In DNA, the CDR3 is TGTGCCAGCAGCTGGGGACTAGCGGGAGGCCAGTACTTC.

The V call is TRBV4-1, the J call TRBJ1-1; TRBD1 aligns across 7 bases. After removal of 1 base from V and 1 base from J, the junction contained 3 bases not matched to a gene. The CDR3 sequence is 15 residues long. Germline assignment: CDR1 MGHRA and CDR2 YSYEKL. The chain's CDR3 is CASSQADRANTEAFF. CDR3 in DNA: TGCGCCAGCAGCCAAGCCGACAGGGCGAACACTGAAGCTTTCTTT.

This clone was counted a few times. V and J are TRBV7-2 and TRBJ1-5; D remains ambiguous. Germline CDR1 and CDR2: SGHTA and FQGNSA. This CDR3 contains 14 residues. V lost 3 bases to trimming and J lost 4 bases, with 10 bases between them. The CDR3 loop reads CASSFDMSNQPQHF. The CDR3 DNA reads TGTGCCAGCAGCTTTGACATGTCGAATCAGCCCCAGCATTTT.

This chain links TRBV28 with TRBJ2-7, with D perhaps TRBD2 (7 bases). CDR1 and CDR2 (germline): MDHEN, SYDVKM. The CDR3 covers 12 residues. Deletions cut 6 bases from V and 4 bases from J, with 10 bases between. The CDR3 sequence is CASRGGHYEQYF. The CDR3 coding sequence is TGTGCCAGCAGGGGGGGGCATTACGAGCAGTACTTC.

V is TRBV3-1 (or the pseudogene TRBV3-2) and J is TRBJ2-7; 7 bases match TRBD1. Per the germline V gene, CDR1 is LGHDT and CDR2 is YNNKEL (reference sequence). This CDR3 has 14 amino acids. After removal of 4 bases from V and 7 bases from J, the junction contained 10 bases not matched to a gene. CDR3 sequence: CASSLPGQLPEQYF. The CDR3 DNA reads TGTGCCAGCAGCCTTCCGGGACAGCTCCCGGAGCAGTACTTC.

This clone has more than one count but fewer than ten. The CDR3 coding sequence is TGTGCCAGCTCTCAACAGGGCGGAGAAGCTTTCTTT. Translating it yields CASSQQGGEAFF. The chain combines TRBV18 with TRBJ1-1, with D possibly matching TRBD1 (6 bases). Germline values: CDR1 KGHSH, CDR2 LQKENI. V lost 6 bases to trimming and J lost 8 bases, with 13 bases between them. CDR3 length: 12 amino acids.

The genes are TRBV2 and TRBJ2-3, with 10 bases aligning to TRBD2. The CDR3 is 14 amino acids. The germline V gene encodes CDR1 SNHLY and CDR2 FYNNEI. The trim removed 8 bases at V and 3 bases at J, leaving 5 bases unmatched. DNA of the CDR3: TGTGCCAGCGAAGCGGGGGGGCCTACAGATACGCAGTATTTT. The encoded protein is CASEAGGPTDTQYF.

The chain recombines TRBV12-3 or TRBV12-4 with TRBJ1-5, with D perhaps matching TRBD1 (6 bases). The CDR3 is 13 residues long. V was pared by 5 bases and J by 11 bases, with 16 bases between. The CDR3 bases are TGTGCCAGCAGTCGACAGGTACAATCAGCCCAGCATTTT. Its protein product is CASSRQVQSAQHF.

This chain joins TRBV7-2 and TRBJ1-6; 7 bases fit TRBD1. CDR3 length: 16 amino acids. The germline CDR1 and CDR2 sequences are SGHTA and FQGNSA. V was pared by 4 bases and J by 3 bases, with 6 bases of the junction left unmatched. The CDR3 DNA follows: TGTGCCAGCAGCTCACAGACAGGGATCTATAATTCACCCCTCCACTTT. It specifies CASSSQTGIYNSPLHF.

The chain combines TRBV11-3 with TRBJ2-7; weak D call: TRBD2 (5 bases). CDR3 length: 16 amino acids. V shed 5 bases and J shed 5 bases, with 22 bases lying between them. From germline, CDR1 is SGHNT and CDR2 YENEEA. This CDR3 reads CASSASPGAGSNEQYF. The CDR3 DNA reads TGTGCCAGCAGCGCTTCGCCCGGTGCGGGTTCGAACGAGCAGTACTTC.

The CDR3: CATSDLHGGYNEQFF. CDR3 nucleotides: TGTGCCACCAGTGATTTGCATGGCGGGTACAATGAGCAGTTCTTC. The J gene is TRBJ2-1, the V gene TRBV24-1; TRBD2 is a possible D gene (5 bases). Trimming stripped 0 bases from V and 4 bases from J, with 9 bases between. Per the germline V gene, CDR1 is KGHDR and CDR2 is SFDVKD. This CDR3 has 15 amino acids.